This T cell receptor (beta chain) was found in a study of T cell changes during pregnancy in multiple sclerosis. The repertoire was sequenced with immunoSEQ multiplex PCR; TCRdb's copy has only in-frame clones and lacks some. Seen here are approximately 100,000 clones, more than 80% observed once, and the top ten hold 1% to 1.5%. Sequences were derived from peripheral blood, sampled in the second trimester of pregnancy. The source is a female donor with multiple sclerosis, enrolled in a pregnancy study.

The CDR3 nucleotides read TGTGCCAGCAGTGGCATAGCGGGAGAAGCCGGGGAGCTGTTTTTT. Translation: CASSGIAGEAGELFF. This chain connects TRBV27 to TRBJ2-2, with 9 nucleotides matching TRBD2. With V trimmed by 5 bases and J by 6 bases, 7 bases remained unmatched. The CDR3 length is 15 residues. In germline, CDR1 is MNHEY, CDR2 SMNVEV (reference sequence).